This paragraph reports one TCR beta chain. Its antigen target is currently unknown. Qualities for individual bases were not recorded, and no much larger clone is one base off. These data come from a study of shared clonotypes between healthy human individuals (dated by TCRdb to 2019 to 2021). Regarding the complete study: The cohort included three men and a couple of women between 18 and 49 years of age. To estimate repertoire size and how much clonotypes are shared between individuals, the study performed deep sequencing of blood TCR repertoires from a handful of healthy adults. Libraries were prepared and TCR repertoires were sequenced by different laboratories using diverse techniques, in order to increase sequencing depth and limit assay-specific biases. Leukapheresis yielded between about 0.94 and 8.9 billion PBMCs per donor.

TCR CDR3 regions were amplified from genomic DNA by multiplex PCR using the deep immunoSEQ assay. Genomic DNA extracted from each cell subset was distributed evenly over all wells of several immunoSEQ 96-well plates, and each plate served as one replicate. For unsorted PBMC, each replicate PCR was loaded with approximately 300 ng genomic DNA, equivalent to 30,000 or so T cell genomes. Ten immunoSEQ deep assay plates were used to sequence the unsorted PBMC genomic DNA. The purified libraries were quantified using a Qubit 3.0 fluorometer, sized with a Bioanalyzer 2100, and then quantified again using the KAPA Library Quantification kit. Every immunoSEQ 96-well plate was sequenced on a dedicated single-read 150-cycle Illumina NextSeq 550 flow cell. As for how the authors treated the data: Because the immunoSEQ output held only junctional sequences and lacked quality scores, the filtering could not match the filtering applied to full-length reads. To assign V/J genes and CDR3, sequences were annotated using PyIR, a Python wrapper for IgBLAST v1.9, with IMGT germline references. Reads were removed for weak V/J assignments (E-value above 1e-6), missing CDR3, stop codons, out-of-frame junctions, or ambiguous translated residues. V3J clonotypes were defined as sequences sharing the same inferred V gene, J gene, and CDR3 amino acid sequence. Percentage overlap between repertoires was computed as shared unique clonotypes divided by the size of the smaller repertoire. RTK rarefaction, the Chao1 estimator, and Recon v2.1 estimates of unobserved clonotypes were used to assess repertoire richness. TCRdb carries this immuneACCESS record with in-frame sequences only. Its versions omit some clonotypes, under half of them owing to an unresolved V gene in the studies checked, with the rest unexplained. V, J and clone size are those of that table, while D and trimming were read from the DNA. Across this sample there are roughly 500,000 clones, with 81% seen only once. In total, the top ten clones hold about 12% of the sample.

Here is what the overall study found, with its caveats: The genetic and exposure-history diversity represented was limited by the small number of donors. Based on pairwise subsampling, the degree of clonotype sharing among donors was expected to be affected by sequencing depth. Only blood was sampled, and tissue TCR repertoires likely differ from those in blood.

The donors were healthy, HIV-negative adults with no recently reported acute infections or vaccinations. All donors were Caucasian adults living in Nashville, Tennessee, USA. For unsorted samples, around 85 million PBMCs were counted, and genomic DNA was extracted using the QIAamp DNA Blood Mini kit. Blood was collected by leukapheresis, and PBMCs were isolated by Ficoll-Histopaque density gradient centrifugation and then cryopreserved in liquid nitrogen vapor phase. The junction carries 6 bases between V and J, which are trimmed by 2 bases and 1 base respectively. From the cysteine through the phenylalanine, the CDR3 covers 13 amino acids. Just the 39-base CDR3 DNA is kept, in frame starting at base 1. CDR1 is given as GTSNPN and CDR2 as SVGIG, both from the germline V gene (reference sequence).

This receptor was taken from a woman aged 40-49 years in good health. Some clones in this sample may be carry-over from other donors' samples. Sequencing was carried out using PBMCs. The V gene is TRBV30 and the J gene is TRBJ1-5; the D gene is possibly TRBD1, with 5 bases matching. The DNA sequence is TGTGCCTGGAGTCGACAGAGCAATCAGCCCCAGCATTTT. This translates into CAWSRQSNQPQHF.